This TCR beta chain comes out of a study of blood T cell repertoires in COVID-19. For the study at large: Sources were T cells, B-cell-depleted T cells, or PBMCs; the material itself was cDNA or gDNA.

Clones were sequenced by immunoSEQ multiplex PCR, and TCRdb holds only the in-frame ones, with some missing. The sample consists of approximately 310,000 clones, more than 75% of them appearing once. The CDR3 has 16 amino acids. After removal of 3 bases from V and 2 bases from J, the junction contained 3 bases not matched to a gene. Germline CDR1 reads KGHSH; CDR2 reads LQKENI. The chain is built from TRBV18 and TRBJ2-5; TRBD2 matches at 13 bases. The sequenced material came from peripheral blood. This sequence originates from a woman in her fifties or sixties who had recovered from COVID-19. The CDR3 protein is CASSPPTSGRQETQYF. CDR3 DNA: TGTGCCAGCTCACCGCCGACTAGCGGGAGGCAAGAGACCCAGTACTTC.